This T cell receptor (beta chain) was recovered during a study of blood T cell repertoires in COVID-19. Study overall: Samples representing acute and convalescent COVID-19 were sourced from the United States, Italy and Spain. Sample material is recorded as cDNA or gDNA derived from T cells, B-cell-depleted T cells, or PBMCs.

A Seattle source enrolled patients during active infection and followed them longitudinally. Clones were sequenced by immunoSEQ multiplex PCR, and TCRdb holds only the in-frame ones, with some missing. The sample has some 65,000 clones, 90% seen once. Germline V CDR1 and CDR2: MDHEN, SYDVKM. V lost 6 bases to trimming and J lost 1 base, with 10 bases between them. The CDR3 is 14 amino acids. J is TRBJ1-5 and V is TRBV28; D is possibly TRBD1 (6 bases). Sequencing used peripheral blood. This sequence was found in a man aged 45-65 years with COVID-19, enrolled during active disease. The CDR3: CASSTGQSNQPQHF. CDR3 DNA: TGTGCCAGCAGCACCGGACAGAGCAATCAGCCCCAGCATTTT.